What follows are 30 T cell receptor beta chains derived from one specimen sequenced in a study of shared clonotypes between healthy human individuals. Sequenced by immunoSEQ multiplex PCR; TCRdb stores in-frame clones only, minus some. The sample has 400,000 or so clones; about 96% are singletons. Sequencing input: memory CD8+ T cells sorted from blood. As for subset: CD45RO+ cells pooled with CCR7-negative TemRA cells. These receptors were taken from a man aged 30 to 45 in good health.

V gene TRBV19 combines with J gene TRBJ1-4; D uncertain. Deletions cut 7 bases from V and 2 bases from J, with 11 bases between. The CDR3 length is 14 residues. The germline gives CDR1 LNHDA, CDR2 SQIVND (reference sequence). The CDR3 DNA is TGTGCCAGTAAGGACCGTCCGACTAATGAAAAACTGTTTTTT. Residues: CASKDRPTNEKLFF.

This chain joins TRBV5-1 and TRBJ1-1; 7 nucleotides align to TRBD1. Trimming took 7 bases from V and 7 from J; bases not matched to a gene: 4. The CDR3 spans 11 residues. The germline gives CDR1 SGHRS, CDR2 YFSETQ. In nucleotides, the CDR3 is TGCGCCAGCCGGGACAGTTTTGAAGCTTTCTTT. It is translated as CASRDSFEAFF. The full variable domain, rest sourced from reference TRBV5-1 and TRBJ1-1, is KAGVTQTPRYLIKTRGQQVTLSCSPISGHRSVSWYQQTPGQGLQFLFEYFSETQRNKGNFPGRFSGRQFSNSRSEMNVSTLELGDSALYLCASRDSFEAFFGQGTRLTVV.

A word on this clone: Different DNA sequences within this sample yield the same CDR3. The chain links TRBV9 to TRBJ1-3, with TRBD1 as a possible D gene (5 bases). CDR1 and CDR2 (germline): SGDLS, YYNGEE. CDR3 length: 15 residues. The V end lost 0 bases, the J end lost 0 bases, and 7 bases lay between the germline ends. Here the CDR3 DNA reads TGTGCCAGCAGCGTAGTCGGGGGCTCTGGAAACACCATATATTTT. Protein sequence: CASSVVGGSGNTIYF. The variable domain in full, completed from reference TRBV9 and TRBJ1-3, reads DSGVTQTPKHLITATGQRVTLRCSPRSGDLSVYWYQQSLDQGLQFLIQYYNGEERAKGNILERFSAQQFPDLHSELNLSSLELGDSALYFCASSVVGGSGNTIYFGEGSWLTVV.

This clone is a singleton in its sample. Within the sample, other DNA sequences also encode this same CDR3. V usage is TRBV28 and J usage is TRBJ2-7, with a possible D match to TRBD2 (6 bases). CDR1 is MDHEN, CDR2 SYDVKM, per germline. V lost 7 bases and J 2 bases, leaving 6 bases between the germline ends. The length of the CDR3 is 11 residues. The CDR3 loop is CASTSAYEQYF. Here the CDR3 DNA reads TGTGCCAGCACTAGCGCCTACGAGCAGTACTTC.

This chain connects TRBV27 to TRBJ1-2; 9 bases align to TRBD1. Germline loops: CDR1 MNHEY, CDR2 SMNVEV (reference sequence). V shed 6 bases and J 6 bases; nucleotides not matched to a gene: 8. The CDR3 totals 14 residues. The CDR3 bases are TGTGCCAGCAGGCAAAGGACAGGGGCCCATGGCTACACCTTC. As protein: CASRQRTGAHGYTF.

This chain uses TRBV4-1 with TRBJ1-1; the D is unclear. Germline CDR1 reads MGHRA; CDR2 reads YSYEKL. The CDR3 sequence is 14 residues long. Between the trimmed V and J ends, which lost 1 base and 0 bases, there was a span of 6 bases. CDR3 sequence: CASSQVGMNTEAFF. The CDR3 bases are TGCGCCAGCAGCCAAGTCGGGATGAACACTGAAGCTTTCTTT.

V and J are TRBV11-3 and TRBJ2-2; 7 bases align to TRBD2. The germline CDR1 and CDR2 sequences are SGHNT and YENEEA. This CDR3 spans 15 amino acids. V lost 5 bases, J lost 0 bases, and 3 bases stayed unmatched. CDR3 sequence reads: CASSGGGTNTGELFF. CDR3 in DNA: TGTGCCAGCAGCGGGGGAGGGACGAACACCGGGGAGCTGTTTTTT.

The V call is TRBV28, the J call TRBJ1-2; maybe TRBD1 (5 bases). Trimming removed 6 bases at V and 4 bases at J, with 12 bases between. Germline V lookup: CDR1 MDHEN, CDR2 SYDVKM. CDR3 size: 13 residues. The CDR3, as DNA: TGTGCCAGCAGGTCCGGGACCCTCTATGGCTACACCTTC. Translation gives CASRSGTLYGYTF.

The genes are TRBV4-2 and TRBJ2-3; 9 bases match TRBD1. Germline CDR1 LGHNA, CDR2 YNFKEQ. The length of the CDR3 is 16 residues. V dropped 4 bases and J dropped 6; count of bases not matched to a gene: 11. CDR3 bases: TGTGCCAGCAGCCTCCTCCGGGACAGGGTGACCGATACGCAGTATTTT. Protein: CASSLLRDRVTDTQYF.

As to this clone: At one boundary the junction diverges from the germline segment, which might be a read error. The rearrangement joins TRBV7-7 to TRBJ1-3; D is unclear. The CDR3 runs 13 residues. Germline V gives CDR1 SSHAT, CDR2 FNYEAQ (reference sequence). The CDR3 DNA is TGTGCTAGCAGCTTTCCTTCTGGAAACACCATATATTTT. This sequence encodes CASSFPSGNTIYF.

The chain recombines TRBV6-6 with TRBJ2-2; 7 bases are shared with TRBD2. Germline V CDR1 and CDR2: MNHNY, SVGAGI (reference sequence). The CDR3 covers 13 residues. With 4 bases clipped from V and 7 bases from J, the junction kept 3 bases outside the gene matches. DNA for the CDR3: TGTGCCAGCAGTTCGAGGGAGGGCGGGGAGCTGTTTTTT. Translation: CASSSREGGELFF.

The CDR3 DNA follows: TGTGCCAGCAGCTTTTTGACTGGACAAGAGACCCAGTACTTC. The encoded protein is CASSFLTGQETQYF. The V call is TRBV6-6, the J call TRBJ2-5; D gene unclear. The CDR3 totals 14 residues. The V end was cut by 6 bases, the J end by 2 bases, with 13 bases between. Germline V lookup: CDR1 MNHNY, CDR2 SVGAGI (reference sequence).

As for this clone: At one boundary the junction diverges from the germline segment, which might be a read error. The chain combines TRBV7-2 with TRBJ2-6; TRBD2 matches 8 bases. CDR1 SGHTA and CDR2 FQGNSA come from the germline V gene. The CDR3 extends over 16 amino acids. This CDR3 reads CASSLAGPSGANVLTF. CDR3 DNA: TGTGCCAGCAGTTTAGCGGGACCCTCTGGGGCCAACGTCCTGACTTTC.

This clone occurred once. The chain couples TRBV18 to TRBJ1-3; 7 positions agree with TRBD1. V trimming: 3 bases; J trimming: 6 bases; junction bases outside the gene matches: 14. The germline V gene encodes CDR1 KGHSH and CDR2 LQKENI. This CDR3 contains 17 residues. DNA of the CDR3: TGTGCCAGCTCACCGCCCCCGTGGAACAGGGGAATAAACACCATATATTTT. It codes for CASSPPPWNRGINTIYF.

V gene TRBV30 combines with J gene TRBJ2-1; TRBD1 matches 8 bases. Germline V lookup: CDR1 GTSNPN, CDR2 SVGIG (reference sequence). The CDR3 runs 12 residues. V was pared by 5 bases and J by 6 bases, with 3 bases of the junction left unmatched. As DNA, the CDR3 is TGTGCCTGGGGCCAGGGGGCCAATGAGCAGTTCTTC. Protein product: CAWGQGANEQFF.

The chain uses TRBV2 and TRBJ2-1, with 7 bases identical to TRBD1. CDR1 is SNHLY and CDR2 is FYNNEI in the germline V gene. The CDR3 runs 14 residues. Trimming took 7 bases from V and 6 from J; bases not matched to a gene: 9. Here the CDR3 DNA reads TGTGCCAGCACTAATAAGCCAGGGGGCAATGAGCAGTTCTTC. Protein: CASTNKPGGNEQFF.

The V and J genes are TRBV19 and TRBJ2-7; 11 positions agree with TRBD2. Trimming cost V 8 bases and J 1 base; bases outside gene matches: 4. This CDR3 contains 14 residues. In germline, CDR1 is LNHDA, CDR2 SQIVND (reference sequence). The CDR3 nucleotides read TGTGCCAGTCGGACTAGCGGGTCTTCCTACGAGCAGTACTTC. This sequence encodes CASRTSGSSYEQYF.

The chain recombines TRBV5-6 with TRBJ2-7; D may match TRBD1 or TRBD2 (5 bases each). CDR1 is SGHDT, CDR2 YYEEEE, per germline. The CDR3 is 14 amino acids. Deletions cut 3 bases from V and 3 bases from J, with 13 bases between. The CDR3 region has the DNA TGTGCCAGCAGCTCATGGGACGGCCGCTACGAGCAGTACTTC. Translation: CASSSWDGRYEQYF.

The CDR3 reads CASSSGQGLFRETQYF. The CDR3 DNA reads TGTGCCAGCAGTTCGGGACAGGGTTTGTTCAGAGAGACCCAGTACTTC. V is TRBV28 and J is TRBJ2-5; TRBD1 aligns across 9 bases. CDR1 and CDR2 (germline): MDHEN, SYDVKM. J lost 4 bases, V lost 4 bases, and 10 bases had no gene match. CDR3 size: 16 residues. Using reference TRBV28 and TRBJ2-5 for the parts outside the CDR3, the full variable domain is DVKVTQSSRYLVKRTGEKVFLECVQDMDHENMFWYRQDPGLGLRLIYFSYDVKMKEKGDIPEGYSVSREKKERFSLILESASTNQTSMYLCASSSGQGLFRETQYFGPGTRLLVL.

The DNA for the CDR3 is TGTGCCAGCAGTTGGGACAGGGGCGAGCAGTACTTC. This translates into CASSWDRGEQYF. The rearrangement joins TRBV6-5 to TRBJ2-7, with 10 bases that match TRBD1. Germline V gives CDR1 MNHEY, CDR2 SVGAGI. The CDR3 is 12 amino acids. The trim removed 4 bases at V and 6 bases at J, leaving 0 bases unmatched.

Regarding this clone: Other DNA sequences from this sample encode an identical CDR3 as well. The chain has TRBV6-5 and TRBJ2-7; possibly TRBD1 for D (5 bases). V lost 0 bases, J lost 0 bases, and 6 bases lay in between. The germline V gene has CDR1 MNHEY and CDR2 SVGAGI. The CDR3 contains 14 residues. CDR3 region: CASSYSRASYEQYF. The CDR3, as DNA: TGTGCCAGCAGTTACTCCAGGGCCTCCTACGAGCAGTACTTC.

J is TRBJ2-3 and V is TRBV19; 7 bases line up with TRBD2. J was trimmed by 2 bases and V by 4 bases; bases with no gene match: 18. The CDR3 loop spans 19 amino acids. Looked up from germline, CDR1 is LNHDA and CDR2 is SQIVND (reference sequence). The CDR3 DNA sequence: TGTGCCAGTAGTACGAGATTCCCCCCCTGGCGGGAGACCACAGATACGCAGTATTTT. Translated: CASSTRFPPWRETTDTQYF.

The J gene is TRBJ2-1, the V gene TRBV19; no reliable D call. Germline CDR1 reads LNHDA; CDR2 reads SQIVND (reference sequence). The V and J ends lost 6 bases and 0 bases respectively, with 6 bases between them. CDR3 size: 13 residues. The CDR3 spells CASRHRSYNEQFF. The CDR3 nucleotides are TGTGCCAGTAGGCATCGCTCCTACAATGAGCAGTTCTTC. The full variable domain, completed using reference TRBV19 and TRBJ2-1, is DGGITQSPKYLFRKEGQNVTLSCEQNLNHDAMYWYRQDPGQGLRLIYYSQIVNDFQKGDIAEGYSVSREKKESFPLTVTSAQKNPTAFYLCASRHRSYNEQFFGPGTRLTVL.

The CDR3, as DNA: TGTGCCAGTACCCTGCGGGCAGGGAATCAGCCCCAGCATTTT. It is translated as CASTLRAGNQPQHF. The gene calls are TRBV19 and TRBJ1-5; D may be TRBD1 (5 bases). Germline V gene sequence: CDR1 LNHDA, CDR2 SQIVND (reference sequence). The CDR3 has 14 amino acids. Between the trimmed V and J ends, which lost 7 bases and 4 bases, there was a span of 14 bases.

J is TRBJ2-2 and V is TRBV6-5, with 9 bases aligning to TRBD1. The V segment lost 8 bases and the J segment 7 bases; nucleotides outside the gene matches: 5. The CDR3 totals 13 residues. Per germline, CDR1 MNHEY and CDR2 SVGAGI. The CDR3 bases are TGTGCCAGCCGAACGACAGGGGGCGGGGAGCTGTTTTTT. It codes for CASRTTGGGELFF.

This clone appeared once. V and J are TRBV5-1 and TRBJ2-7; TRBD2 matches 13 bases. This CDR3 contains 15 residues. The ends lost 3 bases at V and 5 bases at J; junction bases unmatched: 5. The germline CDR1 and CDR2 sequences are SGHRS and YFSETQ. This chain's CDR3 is CASSWGTSGTDEQYF. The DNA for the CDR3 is TGCGCCAGCAGCTGGGGGACTAGCGGGACGGACGAGCAGTACTTC.

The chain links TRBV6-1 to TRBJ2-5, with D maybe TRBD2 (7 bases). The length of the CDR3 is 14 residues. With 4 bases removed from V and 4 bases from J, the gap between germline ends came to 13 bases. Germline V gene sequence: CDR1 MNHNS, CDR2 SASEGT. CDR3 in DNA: TGTGCCAGCAGTGGAGGGGGGGCCGCAGAGACCCAGTACTTC. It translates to CASSGGGAAETQYF.

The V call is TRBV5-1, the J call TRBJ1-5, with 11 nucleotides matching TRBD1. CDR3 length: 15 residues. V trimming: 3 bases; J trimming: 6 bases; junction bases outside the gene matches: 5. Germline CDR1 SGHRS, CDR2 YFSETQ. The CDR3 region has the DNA TGCGCCAGCAGCTCCGACGGGACAGGGGGTCAGCCCCAGCATTTT. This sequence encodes CASSSDGTGGQPQHF. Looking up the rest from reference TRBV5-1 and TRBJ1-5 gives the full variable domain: KAGVTQTPRYLIKTRGQQVTLSCSPISGHRSVSWYQQTPGQGLQFLFEYFSETQRNKGNFPGRFSGRQFSNSRSEMNVSTLELGDSALYLCASSSDGTGGQPQHFGDGTRLSIL.

CDR3 region: CASSQPAGSYNEQFF. As DNA, the CDR3 is TGCGCCAGCAGCCAACCAGCGGGCTCCTACAATGAGCAGTTCTTC. The chain uses TRBV4-1 and TRBJ2-1; possible D gene TRBD2, 6 bases. The length of the CDR3 is 15 residues. Trimming removed 2 bases from V and 0 bases from J, with 8 bases in between. Looked up from germline, CDR1 is MGHRA and CDR2 is YSYEKL.

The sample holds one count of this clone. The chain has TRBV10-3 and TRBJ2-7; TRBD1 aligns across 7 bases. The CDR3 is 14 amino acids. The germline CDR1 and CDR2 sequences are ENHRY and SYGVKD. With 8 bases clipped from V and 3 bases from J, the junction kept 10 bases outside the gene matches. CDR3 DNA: TGTGCCATCGGCACGACAGGGATAAGCTACGAGCAGTACTTC. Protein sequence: CAIGTTGISYEQYF.